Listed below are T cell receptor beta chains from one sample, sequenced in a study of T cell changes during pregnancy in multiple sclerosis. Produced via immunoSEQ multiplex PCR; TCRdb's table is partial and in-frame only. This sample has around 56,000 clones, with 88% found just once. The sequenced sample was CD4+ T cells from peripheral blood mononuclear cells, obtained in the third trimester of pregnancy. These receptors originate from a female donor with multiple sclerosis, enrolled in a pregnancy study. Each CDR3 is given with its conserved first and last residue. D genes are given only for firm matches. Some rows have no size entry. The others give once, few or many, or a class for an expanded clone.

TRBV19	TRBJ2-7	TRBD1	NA	CASGRTGGEKQYF	TGTGCCAGTGGCAGGACAGGGGGGGAAAAGCAGTACTTC
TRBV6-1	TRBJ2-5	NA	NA	CASSRQRRETQYF	TGTGCCAGCAGTCGCCAGCGGAGGGAGACCCAGTACTTC
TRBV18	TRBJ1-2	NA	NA	CASSPGEHYGYTF	TGTGCCAGCTCACCCGGGGAACACTATGGCTACACCTTC
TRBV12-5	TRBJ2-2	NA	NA	CASGLVTGGELFF	TGTGCTAGTGGTTTGGTCACTGGCGGGGAGCTGTTTTTT
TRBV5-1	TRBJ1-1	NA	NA	CASTEGTLTEAFF	TGCGCCAGCACGGAGGGGACCCTGACTGAAGCTTTCTTT
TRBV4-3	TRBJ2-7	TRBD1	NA	CASSRLTIGTGASKASSYEQYF	TGCGCCAGCAGCCGACTAACTATCGGGACAGGGGCCTCAAAAGCCAGCTCCTACGAGCAGTACTTC
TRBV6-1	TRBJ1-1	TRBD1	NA	CASGGQGGTEAFF	TGTGCCAGCGGGGGACAGGGTGGGACTGAAGCTTTCTTT
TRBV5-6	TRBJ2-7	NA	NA	CASSLRPGQYYEQYF	TGTGCCAGCAGCTTACGTCCCGGACAGTACTACGAGCAGTACTTC
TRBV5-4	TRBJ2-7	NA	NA	CASSSEGDEQYF	TGTGCCAGCAGCTCGGAGGGAGACGAGCAGTACTTC
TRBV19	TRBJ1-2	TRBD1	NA	CASGQTGAPFRGYGYTF	TGTGCCAGTGGGCAAACAGGGGCCCCCTTTCGAGGCTATGGCTACACCTTC
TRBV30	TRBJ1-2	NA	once	CAWSVNQGIRSGYTF	TGTGCCTGGAGTGTAAATCAGGGGATTAGGAGTGGCTACACCTTC
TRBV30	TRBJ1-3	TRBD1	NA	CAWSKGQLRNTIYF	TGTGCCTGGAGTAAGGGACAGCTTAGAAACACCATATATTTT
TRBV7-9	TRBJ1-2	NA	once	CASSASRGGVNGYTF	TGTGCCAGCAGCGCCAGCCGAGGAGGGGTGAATGGCTACACCTTC
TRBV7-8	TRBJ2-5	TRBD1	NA	CASSLRTGQETQYF	TGTGCCAGCAGCTTACGGACAGGGCAAGAGACCCAGTACTTC
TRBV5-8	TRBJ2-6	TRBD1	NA	CASSRTGTGANVLTF	TGTGCCAGCAGCCGGACAGGGACTGGGGCCAACGTCCTGACTTTC
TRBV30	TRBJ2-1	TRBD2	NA	CAWSIAGGEQFF	TGTGCCTGGAGCATAGCGGGTGGTGAGCAGTTCTTC
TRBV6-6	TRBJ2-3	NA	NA	CASSYSETDTQYF	TGTGCCAGCAGTTACTCCGAGACAGATACGCAGTATTTT
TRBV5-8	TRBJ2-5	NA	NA	CASSPASGSRGEQETQYF	TGTGCCAGCAGTCCGGCGTCGGGGAGCCGTGGAGAACAAGAGACCCAGTACTTC
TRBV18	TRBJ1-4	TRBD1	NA	CASSPGQGDEKLFF	TGTGCCAGCTCACCGGGACAGGGCGATGAAAAACTGTTTTTT
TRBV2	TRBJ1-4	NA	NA	CASRGGARAANEKLFF	TGTGCCAGCAGGGGGGGGGCCCGAGCGGCTAATGAAAAACTGTTTTTT
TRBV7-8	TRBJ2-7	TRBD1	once	CANSLRQGRGSYEQYF	TGTGCCAACAGCTTAAGACAGGGTAGAGGCTCCTACGAGCAGTACTTC
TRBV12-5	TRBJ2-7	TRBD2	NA	CASGLPQTSGGLQYF	TGTGCTAGTGGTTTACCGCAGACTAGCGGGGGGTTGCAGTACTTC
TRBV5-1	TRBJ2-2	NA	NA	CASSGSLDANTGELFF	TGCGCCAGCAGCGGATCACTAGACGCGAACACCGGGGAGCTGTTTTTT
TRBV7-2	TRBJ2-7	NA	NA	CASSLDQGREQYF	TGTGCCAGCAGCTTAGACCAGGGGAGAGAGCAGTACTTC
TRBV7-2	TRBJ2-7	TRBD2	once	CASSLDPGLAYEQYF	TGTGCCAGCAGCTTAGATCCTGGACTAGCGTACGAGCAGTACTTC
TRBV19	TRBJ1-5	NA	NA	CASSALSGLAQHF	TGTGCCAGTAGTGCTTTGTCAGGGTTAGCCCAGCATTTT
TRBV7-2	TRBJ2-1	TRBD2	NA	CASSLAELAGGNEQFF	TGTGCCAGCAGCTTAGCAGAACTAGCGGGGGGAAATGAGCAGTTCTTC
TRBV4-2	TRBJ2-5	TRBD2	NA	CASSQGSGGFGETQYF	TGTGCCAGCAGCCAAGGTAGCGGGGGGTTCGGAGAGACCCAGTACTTC
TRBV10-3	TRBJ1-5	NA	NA	CAISGGQYQPQHF	TGTGCCATCAGTGGGGGACAATATCAGCCCCAGCATTTT
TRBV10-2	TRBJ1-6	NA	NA	CASNLGVGSPLHF	TGCGCCAGCAACCTCGGGGTGGGTTCACCCCTCCACTTT
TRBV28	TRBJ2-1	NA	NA	CASSRLNEQFF	TGTGCCAGCAGTCGACTCAATGAGCAGTTCTTC
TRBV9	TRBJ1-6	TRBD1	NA	CASSARQGSSPLHF	TGTGCCAGCAGCGCCCGACAGGGTAGTTCACCCCTCCACTTT
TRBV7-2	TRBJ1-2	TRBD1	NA	CASSLMGQDTF	TGTGCCAGCAGCTTAATGGGACAGGATACTTTC
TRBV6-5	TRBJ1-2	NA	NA	CASSYSIRQGRYTF	TGTGCCAGCAGTTACTCGATACGGCAGGGCCGCTACACCTTC
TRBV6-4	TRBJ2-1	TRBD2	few	CASSPGLAGAYEPFF	TGTGCCAGCAGTCCTGGACTAGCGGGGGCATATGAGCCGTTCTTC
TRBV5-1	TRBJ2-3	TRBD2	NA	CASSPRRGLAGLDTDTQYF	TGCGCCAGCAGCCCCCGAAGGGGACTAGCGGGGCTCGACACAGATACGCAGTATTTT
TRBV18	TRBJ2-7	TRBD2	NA	CASSPGLAGEGRSYEQYF	TGTGCCAGCTCACCGGGACTAGCGGGAGAGGGAAGGTCCTACGAGCAGTACTTC
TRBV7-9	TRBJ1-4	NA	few	CASSLALSQGMGTNEKLFF	TGTGCCAGCAGCTTAGCGCTATCTCAGGGTATGGGGACTAATGAAAAACTGTTTTTT
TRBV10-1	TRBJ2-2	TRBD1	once	CASSEPGQGSTGELFF	TGCGCCAGCAGTGAACCGGGACAGGGAAGCACCGGGGAGCTGTTTTTT
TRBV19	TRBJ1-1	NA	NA	CASSMGAEGNTEAFF	TGTGCCAGTAGTATGGGGGCAGAAGGAAACACTGAAGCTTTCTTT
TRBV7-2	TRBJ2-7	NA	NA	CASSFSQNKEQYF	TGTGCCAGCAGCTTTTCACAGAACAAGGAGCAGTACTTC
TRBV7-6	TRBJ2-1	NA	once	CASSLEQGGYNEQFF	TGTGCCAGCAGCTTAGAGCAGGGGGGCTACAATGAGCAGTTCTTC
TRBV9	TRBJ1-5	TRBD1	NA	CASSAGTGNQPQHF	TGTGCCAGCAGCGCCGGGACAGGCAATCAGCCCCAGCATTTT